Detailed here is one T cell receptor (beta chain). No antigen is known for it. There are no base qualities to consult, and no much larger clone falls within one base. TCRbeta CDR3 regions were amplified from genomic DNA by means of the immunoSEQ Assay, a bias-controlled multiplex PCR. The source study handled its data this way. Within the assay, amplification of reference gene primers was used to estimate how many nucleated cells each sample contained. To quantify the absolute abundance of each unique TCRbeta CDR3 rearrangement, sequence reads were collapsed and filtered. For each sample, productive Simpson clonality was calculated as the square root of Simpson's diversity index over productive rearrangements. The table comes from immuneACCESS by way of TCRdb, which keeps in-frame sequences with V and J called. Part of the clones is missing from these tables; in studies checked, under half for an unresolved V gene and the rest for unknown reasons. D and trimming were read from the DNA, whereas the V and J calls and clone size are those reported in that table. The sample includes some 180,000 clones, with roughly 80% observed a single time. The ten largest account for roughly 5.6% of the sample.

From the germline V gene, CDR1 is MNHEY and CDR2 is SVGAGI. The V and J ends are trimmed by 0 bases and 3 bases, leaving 8 bases between them. The CDR3 sequence holds 14 residues, the cysteine and phenylalanine included. The retained sequence is limited to the CDR3, 42 bases, with the frame set at the first base. The data were taken from a study of blood T cell repertoires in COVID-19 (dated by TCRdb to between 2020 and 2021). A note on the overall study: Samples covering the acute and convalescent phases of COVID-19 were provided by collaborators in the United States, Italy and Spain. The repertoires were made available in a free public database intended to serve as a resource for research on the immune response to SARS-CoV-2. The dataset comprised deeply sampled blood TCRbeta repertoires from subjects exposed to, actively infected with, or recovered from COVID-19. Nearly every sample came with metadata listing a de-identified subject ID, COVID-19 status, age in years and sex. Samples were obtained from the ongoing ImmuneRACE study (first 160 participants) and from 1,254 subjects provided by 6 global collaborators. The material from the prospective study consisted of cDNA or gDNA derived from T cells, B-cell-depleted T cells, or PBMCs. Where HLA class I and class II types were available, the types were taken from metadata supplied by the sample provider, not from assay-based typing. Broad study findings and their caveats: The quantity of clinical and demographic metadata differed by source and by participant and was supplied without curation.

At one collaborating source in Seattle, patients were enrolled during active infection and were followed longitudinally through the course of disease. Collaborating institutions collected whole blood in K2EDTA tubes following their own protocols. Collaborator samples were shipped for TCRbeta analysis as frozen whole blood, isolated PBMCs, or DNA extracted from either sample type. The specimen was peripheral blood. The V and J segments used are TRBV6-5 and TRBJ1-2, with no confidently assigned D gene. This TCR came from a woman in her 40s with COVID-19, enrolled during active disease. The CDR3 protein sequence reads: CASSYSPADYGYTF. At the DNA level, the sequence is TGTGCCAGCAGTTACTCGCCGGCGGACTATGGCTACACCTTC.